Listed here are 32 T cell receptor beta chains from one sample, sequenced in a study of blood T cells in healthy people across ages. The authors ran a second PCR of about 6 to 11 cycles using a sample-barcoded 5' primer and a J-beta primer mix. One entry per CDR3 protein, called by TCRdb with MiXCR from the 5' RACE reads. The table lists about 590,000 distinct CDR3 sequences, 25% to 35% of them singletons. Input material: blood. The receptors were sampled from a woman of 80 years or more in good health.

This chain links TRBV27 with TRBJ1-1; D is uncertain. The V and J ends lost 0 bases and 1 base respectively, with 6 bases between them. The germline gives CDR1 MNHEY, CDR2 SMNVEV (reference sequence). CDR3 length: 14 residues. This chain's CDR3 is CASSLSAENTEAFF. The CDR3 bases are TGTGCCAGCAGTTTATCGGCTGAGAACACTGAAGCTTTCTTT.

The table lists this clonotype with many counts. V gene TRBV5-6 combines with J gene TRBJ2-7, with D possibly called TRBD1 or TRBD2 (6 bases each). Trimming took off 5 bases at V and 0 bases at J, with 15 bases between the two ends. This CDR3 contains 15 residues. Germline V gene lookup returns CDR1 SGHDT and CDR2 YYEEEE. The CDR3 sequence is CASSSLGGRSYEQYF. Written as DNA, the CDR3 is TGTGCCAGCAGTTCCCTTGGGGGGCGCTCCTACGAGCAGTACTTC.

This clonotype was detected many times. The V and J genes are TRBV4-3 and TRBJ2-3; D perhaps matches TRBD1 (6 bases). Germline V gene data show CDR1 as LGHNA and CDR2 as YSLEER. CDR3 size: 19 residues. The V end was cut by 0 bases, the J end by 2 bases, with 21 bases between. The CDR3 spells CASSQDATGTKKITDTQYF. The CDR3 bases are TGCGCCAGCAGCCAAGATGCGACCGGGACAAAAAAAATCACAGATACGCAGTATTTT.

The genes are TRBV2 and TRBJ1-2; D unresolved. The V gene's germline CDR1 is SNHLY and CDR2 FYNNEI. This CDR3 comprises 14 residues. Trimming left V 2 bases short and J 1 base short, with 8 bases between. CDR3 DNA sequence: TGTGCCAGCAGTGAAAAACAGATTAACTATGGCTACACCTTC. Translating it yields CASSEKQINYGYTF. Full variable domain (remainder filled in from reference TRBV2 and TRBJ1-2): EPEVTQTPSHQVTQMGQEVILRCVPISNHLYFYWYRQILGQKVEFLVSFYNNEISEKSEIFDDQFSVERPDGSNFTLKIRSTKLEDSAMYFCASSEKQINYGYTFGSGTRLTVV.

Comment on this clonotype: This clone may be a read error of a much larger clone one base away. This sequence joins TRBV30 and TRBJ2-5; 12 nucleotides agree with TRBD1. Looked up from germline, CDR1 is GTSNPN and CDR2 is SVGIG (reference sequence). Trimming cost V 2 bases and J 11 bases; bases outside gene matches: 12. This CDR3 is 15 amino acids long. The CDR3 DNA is TGTGCCTGGAGTCGGGACAGGGGGCAGTCCAATGAGCAGTACTTC. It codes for CAWSRDRGQSNEQYF.

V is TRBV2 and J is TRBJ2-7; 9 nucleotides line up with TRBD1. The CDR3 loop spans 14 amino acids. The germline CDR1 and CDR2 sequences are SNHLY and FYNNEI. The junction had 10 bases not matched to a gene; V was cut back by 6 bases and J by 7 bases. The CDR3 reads CASRGDRVYNEQYF. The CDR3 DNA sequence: TGTGCCAGCAGGGGGGACAGGGTCTACAATGAGCAGTACTTC.

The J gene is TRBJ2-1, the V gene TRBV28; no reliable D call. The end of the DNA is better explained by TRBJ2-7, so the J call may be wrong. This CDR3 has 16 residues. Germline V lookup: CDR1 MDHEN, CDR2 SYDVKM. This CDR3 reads CASSPPTLGSYNEQYF. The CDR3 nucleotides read TGTGCCAGCAGTCCTCCGACACTCGGCTCCTACAATGAGCAGTACTTC.

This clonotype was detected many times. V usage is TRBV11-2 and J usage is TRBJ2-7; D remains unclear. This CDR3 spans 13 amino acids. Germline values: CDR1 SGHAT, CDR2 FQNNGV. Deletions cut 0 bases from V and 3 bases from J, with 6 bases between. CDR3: CASSLDEDYEQYF. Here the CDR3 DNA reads TGTGCCAGCAGCTTAGATGAGGACTACGAGCAGTACTTC. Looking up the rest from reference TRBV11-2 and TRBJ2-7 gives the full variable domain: EAGVAQSPRYKIIEKRQSVAFWCNPISGHATLYWYQQILGQGPKLLIQFQNNGVVDDSQLPKDRFSAERLKGVDSTLKIQPAKLEDSAVYLCASSLDEDYEQYFGPGTRLTVT.

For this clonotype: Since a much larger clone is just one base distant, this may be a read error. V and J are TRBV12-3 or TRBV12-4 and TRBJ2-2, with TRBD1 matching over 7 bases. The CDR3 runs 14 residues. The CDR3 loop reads CASRMTGNTGERFF. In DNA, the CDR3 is TGTGCCAGCAGGATGACAGGGAACACCGGGGAGCGGTTTTTT.

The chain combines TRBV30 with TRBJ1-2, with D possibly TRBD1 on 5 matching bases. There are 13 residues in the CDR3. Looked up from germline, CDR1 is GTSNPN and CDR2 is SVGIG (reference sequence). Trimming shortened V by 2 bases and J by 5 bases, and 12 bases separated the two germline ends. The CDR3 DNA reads TGTGCCTGGAGTCCGAATGGGGCTTATGGCTACACCTTC. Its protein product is CAWSPNGAYGYTF. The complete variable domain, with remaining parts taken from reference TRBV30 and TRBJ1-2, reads SQTIHQWPATLVQPVGSPLSLECTVEGTSNPNLYWYRQAAGRGLQLLFYSVGIGQISSEVPQNLSASRPQDRQFILSSKKLLLSDSGFYLCAWSPNGAYGYTFGSGTRLTVV.

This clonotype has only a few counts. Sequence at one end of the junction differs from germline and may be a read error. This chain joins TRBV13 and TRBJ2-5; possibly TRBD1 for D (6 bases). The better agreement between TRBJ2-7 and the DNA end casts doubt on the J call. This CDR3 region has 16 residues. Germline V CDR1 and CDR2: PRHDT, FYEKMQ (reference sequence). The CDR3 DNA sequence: TGTGCCGGCAGCTTAGCCGAGGGGGATCCACGGGACGAGCAGTACTTC. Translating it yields CAGSLAEGDPRDEQYF.

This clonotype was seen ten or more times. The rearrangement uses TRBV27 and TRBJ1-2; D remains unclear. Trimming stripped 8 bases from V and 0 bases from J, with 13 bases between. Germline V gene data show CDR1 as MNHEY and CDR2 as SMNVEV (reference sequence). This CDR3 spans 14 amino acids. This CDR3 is CASGSTVANYGYTF. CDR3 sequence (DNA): TGTGCCAGCGGGTCGACTGTAGCTAACTATGGCTACACCTTC.

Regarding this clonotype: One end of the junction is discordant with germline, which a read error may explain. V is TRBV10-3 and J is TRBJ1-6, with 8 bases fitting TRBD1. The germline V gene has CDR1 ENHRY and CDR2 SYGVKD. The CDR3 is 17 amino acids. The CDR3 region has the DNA TGTGCCATCAGTGAGTCTAGGACAGGGCGTGGTGGTTCACCCCCCCACTTT. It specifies CAISESRTGRGGSPPHF.

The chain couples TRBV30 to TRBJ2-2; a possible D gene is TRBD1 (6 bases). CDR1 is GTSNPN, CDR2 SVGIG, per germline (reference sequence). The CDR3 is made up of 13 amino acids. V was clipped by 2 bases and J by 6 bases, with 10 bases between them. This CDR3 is CAWSIGGAGELFF. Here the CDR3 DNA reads TGTGCCTGGAGTATAGGGGGTGCCGGGGAGCTGTTTTTT.

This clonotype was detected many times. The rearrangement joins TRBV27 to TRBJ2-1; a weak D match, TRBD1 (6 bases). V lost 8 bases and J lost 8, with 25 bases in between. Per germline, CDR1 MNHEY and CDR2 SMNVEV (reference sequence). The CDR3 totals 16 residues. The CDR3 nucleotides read TGTGCCAGCTCCAAAAGAAGGGGGTGGTCGTTCGATGAGCAGTTCTTC. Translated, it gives CASSKRRGWSFDEQFF.

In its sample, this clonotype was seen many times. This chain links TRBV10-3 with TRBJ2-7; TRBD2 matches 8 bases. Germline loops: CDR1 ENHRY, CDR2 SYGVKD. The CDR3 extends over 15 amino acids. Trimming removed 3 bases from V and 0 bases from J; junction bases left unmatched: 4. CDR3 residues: CAISENGGVSYEQYF. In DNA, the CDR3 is TGTGCCATCAGTGAAAACGGGGGGGTCTCCTACGAGCAGTACTTC.

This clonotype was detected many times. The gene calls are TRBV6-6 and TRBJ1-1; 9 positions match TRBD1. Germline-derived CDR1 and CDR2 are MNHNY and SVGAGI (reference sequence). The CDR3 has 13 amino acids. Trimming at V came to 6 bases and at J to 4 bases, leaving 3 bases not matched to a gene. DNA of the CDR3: TGTGCCAGCAGCACGACAGGGGGCACTGAAGCTTTCTTT. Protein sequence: CASSTTGGTEAFF.

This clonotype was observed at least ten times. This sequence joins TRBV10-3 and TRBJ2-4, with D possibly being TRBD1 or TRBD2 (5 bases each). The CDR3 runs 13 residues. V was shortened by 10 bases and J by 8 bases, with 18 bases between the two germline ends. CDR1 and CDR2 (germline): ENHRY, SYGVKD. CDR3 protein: CATRDLGGDIQYF. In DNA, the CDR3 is TGTGCCACCCGGGATCTTGGGGGAGACATTCAGTACTTC.

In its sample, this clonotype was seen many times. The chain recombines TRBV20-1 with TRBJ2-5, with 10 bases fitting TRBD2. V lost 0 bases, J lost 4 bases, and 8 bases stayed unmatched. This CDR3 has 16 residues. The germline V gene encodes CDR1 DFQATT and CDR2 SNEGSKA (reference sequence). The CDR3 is CSARDLAGDLGETQYF. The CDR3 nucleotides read TGCAGTGCTAGAGACCTAGCGGGGGACCTAGGAGAGACCCAGTACTTC.

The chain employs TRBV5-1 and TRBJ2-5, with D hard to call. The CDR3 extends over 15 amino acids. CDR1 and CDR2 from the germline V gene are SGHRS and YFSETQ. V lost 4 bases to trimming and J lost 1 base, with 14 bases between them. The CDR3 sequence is CASSLDWTGQETQYF. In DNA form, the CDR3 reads TGCGCCAGCAGCCTGGATTGGACGGGCCAAGAGACCCAGTACTTC.

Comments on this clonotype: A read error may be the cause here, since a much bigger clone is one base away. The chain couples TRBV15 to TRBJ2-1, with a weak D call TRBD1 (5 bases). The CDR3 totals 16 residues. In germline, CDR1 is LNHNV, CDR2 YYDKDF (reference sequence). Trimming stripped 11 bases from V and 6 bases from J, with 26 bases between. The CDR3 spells CAATGNQGLKSNEQFF. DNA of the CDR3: TGTGCCGCCACCGGCAATCAGGGATTAAAATCCAATGAGCAGTTCTTC.

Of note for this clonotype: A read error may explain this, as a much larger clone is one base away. The DNA for the CDR3 is TGTGCCAGCAGCTATCGTCCGGGACTAGCGGGGAGTAATGAGCAGTACTTC. Translation: CASSYRPGLAGSNEQYF. The chain links TRBV7-9 to TRBJ2-5, with 13 bases matching TRBD2. CDR3 length equals 17 residues. Germline-derived CDR1 and CDR2 are SEHNR and FQNEAQ (reference sequence). V was clipped by 4 bases and J by 11 bases; unmatched bases: 16.

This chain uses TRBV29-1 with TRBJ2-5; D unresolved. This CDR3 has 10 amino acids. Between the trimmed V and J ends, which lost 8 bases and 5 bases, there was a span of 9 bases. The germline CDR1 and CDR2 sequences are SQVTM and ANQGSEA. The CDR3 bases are TGCAGCTCTGTGGGGGAGACCCAGTACTTC. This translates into CSSVGETQYF.

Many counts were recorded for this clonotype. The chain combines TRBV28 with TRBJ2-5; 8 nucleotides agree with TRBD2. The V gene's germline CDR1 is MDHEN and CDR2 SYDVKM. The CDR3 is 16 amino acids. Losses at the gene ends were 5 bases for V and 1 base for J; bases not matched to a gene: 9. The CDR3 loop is CASSPADSGVQETQYF. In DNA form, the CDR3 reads TGTGCCAGCAGTCCCGCTGATAGCGGGGTCCAAGAGACCCAGTACTTC.

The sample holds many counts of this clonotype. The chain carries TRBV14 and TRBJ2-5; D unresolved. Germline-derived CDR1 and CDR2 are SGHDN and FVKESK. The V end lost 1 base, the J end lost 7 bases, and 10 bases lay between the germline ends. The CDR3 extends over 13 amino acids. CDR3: CASSQGTFTTQYF. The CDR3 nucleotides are TGTGCCAGCAGCCAAGGCACGTTTACGACCCAGTACTTC.

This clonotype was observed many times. The CDR3 spells CASSQYPSGLAGLPSYEQYF. The CDR3 DNA is TGTGCCAGCAGCCAATACCCGTCTGGACTAGCGGGGCTACCCTCCTACGAGCAGTACTTC. V gene TRBV3-1 combines with J gene TRBJ2-7, with 12 bases aligning to TRBD2. Germline-derived CDR1 and CDR2 are LGHDT and YNNKEL (reference sequence). This CDR3 is built from 20 residues. V trimming: 2 bases; J trimming: 0 bases; junction bases outside the gene matches: 14.

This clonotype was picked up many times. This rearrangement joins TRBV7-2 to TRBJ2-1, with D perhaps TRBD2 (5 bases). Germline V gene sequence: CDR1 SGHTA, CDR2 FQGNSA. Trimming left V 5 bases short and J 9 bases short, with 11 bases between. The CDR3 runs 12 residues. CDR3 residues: CASSRPAGEQFF. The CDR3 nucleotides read TGTGCCAGCAGCCGTCCCGCGGGTGAGCAGTTCTTC.

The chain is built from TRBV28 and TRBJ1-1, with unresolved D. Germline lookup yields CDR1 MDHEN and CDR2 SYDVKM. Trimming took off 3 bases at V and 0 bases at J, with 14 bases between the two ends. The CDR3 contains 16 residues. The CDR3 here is CASSFEVLAMNTEAFF. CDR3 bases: TGTGCCAGCAGTTTTGAAGTCCTAGCAATGAACACTGAAGCTTTCTTT. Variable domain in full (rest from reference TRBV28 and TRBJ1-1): DVKVTQSSRYLVKRTGEKVFLECVQDMDHENMFWYRQDPGLGLRLIYFSYDVKMKEKGDIPEGYSVSREKKERFSLILESASTNQTSMYLCASSFEVLAMNTEAFFGQGTRLTVV.

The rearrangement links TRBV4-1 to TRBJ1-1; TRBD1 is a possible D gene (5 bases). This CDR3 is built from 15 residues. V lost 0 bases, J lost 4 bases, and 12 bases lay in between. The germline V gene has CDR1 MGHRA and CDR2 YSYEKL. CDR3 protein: CASSQEGALVTEAFF. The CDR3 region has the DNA TGCGCCAGCAGCCAAGAAGGGGCCTTGGTCACTGAAGCTTTCTTT.

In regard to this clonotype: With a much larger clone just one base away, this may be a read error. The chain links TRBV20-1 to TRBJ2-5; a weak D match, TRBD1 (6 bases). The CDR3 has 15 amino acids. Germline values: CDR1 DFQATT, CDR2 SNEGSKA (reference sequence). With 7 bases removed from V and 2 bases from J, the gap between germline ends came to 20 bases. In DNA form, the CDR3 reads TGCAGTGTTGCTCCGGAGGACAGAGCACAAGAGACCCAGTACTTC. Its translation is CSVAPEDRAQETQYF.

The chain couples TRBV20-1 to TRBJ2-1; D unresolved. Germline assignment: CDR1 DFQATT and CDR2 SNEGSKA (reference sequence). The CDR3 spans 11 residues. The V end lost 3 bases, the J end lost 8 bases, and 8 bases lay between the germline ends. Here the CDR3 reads CSASGYYEQFF. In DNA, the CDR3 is TGCAGTGCTAGTGGTTACTATGAGCAGTTCTTC.

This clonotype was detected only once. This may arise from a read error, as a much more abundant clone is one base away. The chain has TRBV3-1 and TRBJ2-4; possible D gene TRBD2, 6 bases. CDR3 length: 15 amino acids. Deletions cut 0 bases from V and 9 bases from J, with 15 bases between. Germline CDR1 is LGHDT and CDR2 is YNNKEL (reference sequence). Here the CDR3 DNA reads TGTGCCAGCAGCCAAGATGTAACGGGGGAAAGCATTCAGTACTTC. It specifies CASSQDVTGESIQYF.